This T cell receptor (beta chain) was captured by sequencing in a study of blood T cell repertoires in COVID-19. Turning to the study itself: The study drew acute and convalescent COVID-19 samples from the United States, Italy and Spain. Sources were T cells, B-cell-depleted T cells, or PBMCs; the material itself was cDNA or gDNA.

Libraries were prepared by immunoSEQ multiplex PCR; TCRdb keeps only in-frame clonotypes and omits some of them. The sample consists of 110,000 to 150,000 clones, 75% to 90% of them appearing once. V lost 5 bases to trimming and J lost 9 bases, with 21 bases between them. CDR1 and CDR2 from the germline V gene are SGHVS and FQNEAQ. CDR3 length equals 15 residues. This sequence originates from a man in his sixties with active or convalescent COVID-19. Input material: peripheral blood. The chain links TRBV7-8 to TRBJ2-3; tentative D call: TRBD1 (5 bases). The CDR3 DNA is TGTGCCAGCAGCCAGTACTTGGGATTACAGGAAACGCAGTATTTT. Translating it yields CASSQYLGLQETQYF.